Each of the 21 T cell receptor beta chains below was sequenced from the same sample in a study of CD8 T cells in ankylosing spondylitis. MiXCR was run by TCRdb on the 5' RACE reads, yielding one entry per CDR3 protein. The sample includes about 170,000 distinct CDR3 sequences, around 16% of them seen just once. The sample comprised blood, either unsorted or a sorted T cell fraction (not recorded which). These receptors originate from a male donor with ankylosing spondylitis or in good health (not recorded which).

This clonotype came up many times. The chain is built from TRBV5-1 and TRBJ1-2, with 8 bases that match TRBD1. CDR3 length equals 14 residues. Germline CDR1 reads SGHRS; CDR2 reads YFSETQ. V dropped 5 bases and J dropped 4; count of bases not matched to a gene: 7. This CDR3 is CASRLTGDGYGYTF. CDR3 DNA: TGCGCCAGCAGGTTGACAGGGGACGGCTATGGCTACACCTTC.

This sequence joins TRBV12-3 or TRBV12-4 and TRBJ2-1; 11 nucleotides line up with TRBD2. The CDR3 is 15 residues long. V trimming: 3 bases; J trimming: 4 bases; junction bases outside the gene matches: 2. The CDR3 nucleotides are TGTGCCAGCAGTTTGACTAGCGGGATTTACAATGAGCAGTTCTTC. Protein sequence: CASSLTSGIYNEQFF.

This clonotype has a count of ten or more. The CDR3 DNA is TGTGCCAGCAACCTCTCAGGGACCGGGGAGCTGTTTTTT. Amino acids: CASNLSGTGELFF. This rearrangement joins TRBV12-3 or TRBV12-4 to TRBJ2-2; the D gene is possibly TRBD1 (5 bases). This CDR3 is 13 amino acids long. Trimming shortened V by 7 bases and J by 5 bases, and 11 bases separated the two germline ends.

A word on this clonotype: The junction and the germline gene differ at one end; a read error may be behind it. This chain uses TRBV3-1 with TRBJ2-3; no reliable D call. Germline-derived CDR1 and CDR2 are LGHDT and YNNKEL (reference sequence). The length of the CDR3 is 11 residues. As DNA, the CDR3 is TGTGCCAGCAGCTATACAGATACGCGGTATTTT. Translation: CASSYTDTRYF.

The chain uses TRBV7-2 and TRBJ2-1; 10 bases are shared with TRBD2. The germline V gene encodes CDR1 SGHTA and CDR2 FQGNSA. This CDR3 is 15 amino acids long. After removal of 1 base from V and 8 bases from J, the junction contained 5 bases not matched to a gene. The CDR3 is CASSLVLAGVHEQFF. CDR3 DNA sequence: TGTGCCAGCAGCTTAGTCCTAGCGGGAGTACATGAGCAGTTCTTC.

This clonotype was detected ten times or more. The chain couples TRBV29-1 to TRBJ2-5; possible D gene TRBD2, 5 bases. This CDR3 region has 14 residues. V was shortened by 4 bases and J by 3 bases, with 15 bases between the two germline ends. CDR1 is SQVTM, CDR2 ANQGSEA, per germline. CDR3 residues: CSVGLIGYEETQYF. The CDR3 DNA reads as TGCAGCGTTGGACTAATAGGGTACGAAGAGACCCAGTACTTC. The whole variable domain, remainder taken from reference TRBV29-1 and TRBJ2-5, is SAVISQKPSRDICQRGTSLTIQCQVDSQVTMMFWYRQQPGQSLTLIATANQGSEATYESGFVIDKFPISRPNLTFSTLTVSNMSPEDSSIYLCSVGLIGYEETQYFGPGTRLLVL.

The rearrangement links TRBV27 to TRBJ2-5, with TRBD1 matching over 9 bases. The CDR3 extends over 13 amino acids. Trimming took 5 bases from V and 5 from J; bases not matched to a gene: 3. CDR1 and CDR2 from the germline V gene are MNHEY and SMNVEV (reference sequence). CDR3: CASSRTGVETQYF. The CDR3 DNA follows: TGTGCCAGCAGTCGGACAGGGGTGGAGACCCAGTACTTC.

This clonotype has just a few counts. V usage is TRBV5-1 and J usage is TRBJ2-1, with D perhaps matching TRBD1 (6 bases). In germline, CDR1 is SGHRS, CDR2 YFSETQ. Trimming removed 0 bases at V and 12 bases at J, with 19 bases between. This CDR3 contains 15 residues. CDR3 in amino acids: CASSLGSQGGRLQFF. As DNA, the CDR3 is TGCGCCAGCAGCTTGGGAAGTCAAGGGGGACGCCTGCAGTTCTTC.

This clonotype showed up many times. This sequence joins TRBV6-5 and TRBJ2-3; 9 bases align to TRBD2. V shed 2 bases, J shed 5 bases, and the junction held 8 bases outside the gene matches. Germline loops: CDR1 MNHEY, CDR2 SVGAGI. This CDR3 has 16 amino acids. As DNA, the CDR3 is TGTGCCAGCAGTTACAGGGGGACTAGCAAGGGAGATACGCAGTATTTT. It specifies CASSYRGTSKGDTQYF.

This chain uses TRBV25-1 with TRBJ1-5; D is undetermined. The ends were cut back, 4 bases at V and 5 bases at J, with 9 bases in the middle. Germline assignment: CDR1 MGHDK and CDR2 SYGVNS. The CDR3 length is 13 residues. The CDR3 DNA is TGTGCCAGCAGTGCGCTTGCGGATCAGCCCCAGCATTTT. It codes for CASSALADQPQHF.

This clonotype came up many times. The chain couples TRBV30 to TRBJ2-2; D not resolved. Germline lookup yields CDR1 GTSNPN and CDR2 SVGIG (reference sequence). V was trimmed by 6 bases and J by 5 bases, leaving 7 bases between them. This CDR3 has 11 residues. DNA for the CDR3: TGTGCCTGCTCCCGGACCGGGGAGCTGTTTTTT. It is translated as CACSRTGELFF.

This clonotype appeared a few times. The chain is built from TRBV7-6 and TRBJ2-1; 9 bases are shared with TRBD1. Germline CDR1 and CDR2: SGHVS and FNYEAQ. The CDR3 extends over 13 amino acids. The junction had 5 bases not matched to a gene; V was cut back by 5 bases and J by 9 bases. CDR3 sequence (DNA): TGTGCCAGCAGCCCCGGGACAGGGACTGAGCAGTTCTTC. Residues: CASSPGTGTEQFF. The full variable domain, its missing parts supplied by reference TRBV7-6 and TRBJ2-1, is GAGVSQSPRYKVTKRGQDVALRCDPISGHVSLYWYRQALGQGPEFLTYFNYEAQQDKSGLPNDRFSAERPEGSISTLTIQRTEQRDSAMYRCASSPGTGTEQFFGPGTRLTVL.

This chain connects TRBV2 to TRBJ2-1; D remains unclear. The ends were cut back, 7 bases at V and 9 bases at J, with 13 bases in the middle. The CDR3 consists of 12 residues. The germline gives CDR1 SNHLY, CDR2 FYNNEI. In DNA, the CDR3 is TGTGCCAGCATCGAAATCATTGGTGAGCAGTTCTTC. Its translation is CASIEIIGEQFF.

A word on this clonotype: This sequence may be a read error, since a much larger clone differs from it by one base. The missing conserved phenylalanine or tryptophan at the end of this CDR3 makes a read error likely. The chain combines TRBV30 with TRBJ1-2; D ambiguous. The length of the CDR3 is 12 residues. Germline CDR1 GTSNPN, CDR2 SVGIG (reference sequence). The V end was cut by 4 bases, the J end by 6 bases, with 12 bases between. The CDR3 nucleotides read TGTGCCTGGACCGTGGGTATGCATGGCTACACCGTC. Amino acids: CAWTVGMHGYTV.

The table lists this clonotype with a few counts. This chain connects TRBV27 to TRBJ2-7; TRBD2 matches at 9 bases. With V trimmed by 8 bases and J by 2 bases, 10 bases remained unmatched. This CDR3 has 15 residues. In germline, CDR1 is MNHEY, CDR2 SMNVEV (reference sequence). The CDR3: CASAPIAGAPYEQYF. The CDR3 region has the DNA TGTGCCAGCGCGCCCATAGCGGGAGCCCCCTACGAGCAGTACTTC.

CDR3 coding DNA: TGCGCCAGCAGCTTGGGGGACAGAGGGGCCACTGAAGCTTTCTTT. It codes for CASSLGDRGATEAFF. This rearrangement joins TRBV5-1 to TRBJ1-1; 7 bases line up with TRBD1. This CDR3 region has 15 residues. Germline assignment: CDR1 SGHRS and CDR2 YFSETQ. The V gene end was trimmed by 0 bases and the J gene end by 4 bases; junction bases not matched to a gene: 6.

This clonotype was observed a handful of times. The chain uses TRBV20-1 and TRBJ2-5; D not certain. The germline CDR1 and CDR2 sequences are DFQATT and SNEGSKA (reference sequence). The CDR3 consists of 14 residues. Deletions cut 6 bases from V and 0 bases from J, with 14 bases between. In DNA, the CDR3 is TGCAGTGCCCTCGCGATCAGGAACCAAGAGACCCAGTACTTC. The encoded protein is CSALAIRNQETQYF.

This clonotype was picked up many times. The genes are TRBV20-1 and TRBJ1-5, with D maybe TRBD1 (5 bases). With 1 base removed from V and 3 bases from J, the gap between germline ends came to 7 bases. This CDR3 spans 13 amino acids. Looked up from germline, CDR1 is DFQATT and CDR2 is SNEGSKA (reference sequence). This CDR3 reads CSARGDFNQPQHF. CDR3 nucleotide sequence: TGCAGTGCTAGAGGGGACTTCAATCAGCCCCAGCATTTT.

The rearrangement uses TRBV7-2 and TRBJ1-2, with 7 nucleotides matching TRBD1. This CDR3 region has 16 residues. Per germline, CDR1 SGHTA and CDR2 FQGNSA. V shed 1 base and J 4 bases; nucleotides not matched to a gene: 9. In nucleotides, the CDR3 is TGTGCCAGCAGCTTAGACCTGGGACAGAGCCGCTATGGCTACACCTTC. It yields the protein CASSLDLGQSRYGYTF.

The chain couples TRBV2 to TRBJ1-5; possible D gene TRBD1, 6 bases. Trimming stripped 6 bases from V and 1 base from J, with 7 bases between. Germline V gene sequence: CDR1 SNHLY, CDR2 FYNNEI. The CDR3 spans 13 residues. The CDR3 bases are TGTGCCAGCAGCGGACAGAGCAATCAGCCCCAGCATTTT. Its translation is CASSGQSNQPQHF.

This clonotype was counted a few times. The chain employs TRBV20-1 and TRBJ2-2; D is perhaps TRBD2 (6 bases). Germline V gene data show CDR1 as DFQATT and CDR2 as SNEGSKA (reference sequence). This CDR3 contains 14 residues. The V end was cut by 0 bases, the J end by 6 bases, with 11 bases between. The CDR3 here is CSARDSEGAGELFF. The CDR3 coding sequence is TGCAGTGCTAGAGATTCGGAGGGCGCCGGGGAGCTGTTTTTT.